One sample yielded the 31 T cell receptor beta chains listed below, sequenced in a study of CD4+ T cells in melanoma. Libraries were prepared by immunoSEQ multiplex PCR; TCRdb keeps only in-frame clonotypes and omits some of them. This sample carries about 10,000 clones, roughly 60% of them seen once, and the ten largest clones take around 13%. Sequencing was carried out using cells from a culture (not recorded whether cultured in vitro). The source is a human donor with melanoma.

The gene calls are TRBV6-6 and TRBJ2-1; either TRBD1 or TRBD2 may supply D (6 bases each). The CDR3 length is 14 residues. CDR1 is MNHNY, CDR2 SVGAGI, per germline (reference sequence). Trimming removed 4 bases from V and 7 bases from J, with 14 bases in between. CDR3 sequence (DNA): TGTGCCAGCAGTTTGCCCGGGGGCCGGAATGAGCAGTTCTTC. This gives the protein CASSLPGGRNEQFF.

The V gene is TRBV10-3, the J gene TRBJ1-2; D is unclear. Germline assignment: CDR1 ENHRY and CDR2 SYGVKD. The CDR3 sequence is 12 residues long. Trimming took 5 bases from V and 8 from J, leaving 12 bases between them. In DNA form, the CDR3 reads TGTGCCATCAGTTTCGGGTCGAAGGGCTACACCTTC. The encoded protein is CAISFGSKGYTF.

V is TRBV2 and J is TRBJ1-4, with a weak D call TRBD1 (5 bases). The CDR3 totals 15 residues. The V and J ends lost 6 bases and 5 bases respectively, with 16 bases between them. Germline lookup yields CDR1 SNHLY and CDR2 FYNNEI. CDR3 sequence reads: CASRAGGGKNEKLFF. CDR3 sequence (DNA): TGTGCCAGCAGGGCAGGCGGGGGTAAGAATGAAAAACTGTTTTTT. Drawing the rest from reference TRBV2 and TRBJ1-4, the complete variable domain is EPEVTQTPSHQVTQMGQEVILRCVPISNHLYFYWYRQILGQKVEFLVSFYNNEISEKSEIFDDQFSVERPDGSNFTLKIRSTKLEDSAMYFCASRAGGGKNEKLFFGSGTQLSVL.

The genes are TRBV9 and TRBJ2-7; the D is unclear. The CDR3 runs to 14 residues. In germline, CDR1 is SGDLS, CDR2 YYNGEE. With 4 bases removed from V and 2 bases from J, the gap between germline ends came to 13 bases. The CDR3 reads CASSPRMMAYEQYF. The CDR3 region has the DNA TGTGCCAGCAGCCCTCGGATGATGGCCTACGAGCAGTACTTC.

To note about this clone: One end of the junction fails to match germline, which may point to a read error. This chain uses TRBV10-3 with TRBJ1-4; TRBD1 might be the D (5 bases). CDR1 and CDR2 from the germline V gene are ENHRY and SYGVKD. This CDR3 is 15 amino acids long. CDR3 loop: CASSYSKGSNEKLFF. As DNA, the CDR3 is TGTGCCAGCAGTTACTCGAAGGGGAGTAATGAAAAACTGTTTTTT.

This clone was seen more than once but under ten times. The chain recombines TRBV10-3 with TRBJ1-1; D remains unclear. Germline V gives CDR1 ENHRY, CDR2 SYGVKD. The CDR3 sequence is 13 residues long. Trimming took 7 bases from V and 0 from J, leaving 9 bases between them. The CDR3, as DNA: TGTGCCATCATGGAGGAGATGAACACTGAAGCTTTCTTT. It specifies CAIMEEMNTEAFF.

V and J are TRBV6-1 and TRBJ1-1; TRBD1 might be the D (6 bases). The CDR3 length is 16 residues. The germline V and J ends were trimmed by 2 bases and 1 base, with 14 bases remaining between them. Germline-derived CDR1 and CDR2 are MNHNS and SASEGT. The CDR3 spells CASSERARGGNTEAFF. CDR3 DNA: TGTGCCAGCAGTGAAAGGGCCAGGGGAGGGAACACTGAAGCTTTCTTT.

The CDR3 coding sequence is TGTGCCATCAGCCCCGGGAGGTTCGATGGCTACACCTTC. Amino acid sequence: CAISPGRFDGYTF. V and J are TRBV10-3 and TRBJ1-2; D gene uncertain. Trimming pared 6 bases from V and 6 bases from J, leaving 14 bases between. The germline CDR1 and CDR2 sequences are ENHRY and SYGVKD. This CDR3 is built from 13 residues.

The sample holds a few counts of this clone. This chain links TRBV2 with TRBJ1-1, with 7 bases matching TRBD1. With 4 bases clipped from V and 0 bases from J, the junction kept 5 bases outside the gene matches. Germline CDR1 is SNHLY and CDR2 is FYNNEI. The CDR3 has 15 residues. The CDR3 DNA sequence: TGTGCCAGCAGTGGGGGGACAGCCATGAACACTGAAGCTTTCTTT. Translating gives CASSGGTAMNTEAFF.

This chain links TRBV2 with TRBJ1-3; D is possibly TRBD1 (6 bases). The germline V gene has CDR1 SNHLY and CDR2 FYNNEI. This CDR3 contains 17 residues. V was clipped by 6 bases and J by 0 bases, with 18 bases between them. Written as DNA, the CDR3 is TGTGCCAGCAGCCGCTTAAGAAGGGGGTACTCTGGAAACACCATATATTTT. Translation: CASSRLRRGYSGNTIYF.

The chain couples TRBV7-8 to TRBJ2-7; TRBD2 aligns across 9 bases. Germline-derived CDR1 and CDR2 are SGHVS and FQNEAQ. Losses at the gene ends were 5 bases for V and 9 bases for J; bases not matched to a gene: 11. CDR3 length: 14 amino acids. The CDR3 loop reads CASSRLAESDGQYF. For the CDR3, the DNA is TGTGCCAGCAGCCGACTAGCGGAGTCGGATGGGCAGTACTTC.

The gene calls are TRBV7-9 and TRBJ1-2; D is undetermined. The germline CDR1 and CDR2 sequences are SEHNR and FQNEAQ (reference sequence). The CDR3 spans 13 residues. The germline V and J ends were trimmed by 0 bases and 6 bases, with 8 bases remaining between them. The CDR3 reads CASSLAYRHGYTF. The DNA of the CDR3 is TGTGCCAGCAGCTTAGCTTATCGCCATGGCTACACCTTC.

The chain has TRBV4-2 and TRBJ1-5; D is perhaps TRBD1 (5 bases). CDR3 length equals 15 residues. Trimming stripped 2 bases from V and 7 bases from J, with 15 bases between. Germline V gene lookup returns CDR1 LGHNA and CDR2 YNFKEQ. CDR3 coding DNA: TGTGCCAGCAGCCAACTGCTCTGGGGGGAACAGCCCCAGCATTTT. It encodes CASSQLLWGEQPQHF.

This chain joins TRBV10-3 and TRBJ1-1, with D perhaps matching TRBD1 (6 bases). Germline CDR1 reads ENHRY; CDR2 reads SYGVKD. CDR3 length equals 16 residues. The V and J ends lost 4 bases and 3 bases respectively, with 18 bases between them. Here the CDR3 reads CAISADRYGRDTEAFF. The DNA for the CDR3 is TGTGCCATCAGTGCCGACAGGTACGGGAGGGACACTGAAGCTTTCTTT.

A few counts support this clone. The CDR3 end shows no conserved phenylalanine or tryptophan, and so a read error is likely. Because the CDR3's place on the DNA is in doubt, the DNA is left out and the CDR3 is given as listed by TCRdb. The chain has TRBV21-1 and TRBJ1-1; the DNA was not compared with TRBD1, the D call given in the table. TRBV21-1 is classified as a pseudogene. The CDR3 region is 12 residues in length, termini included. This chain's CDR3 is CASSKSLRTGQT.

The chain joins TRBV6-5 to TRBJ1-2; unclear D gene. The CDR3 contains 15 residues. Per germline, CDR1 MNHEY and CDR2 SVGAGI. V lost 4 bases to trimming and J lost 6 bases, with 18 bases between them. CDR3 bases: TGTGCCAGCAGTTGGAGGACCGGACGGCTCGATGGCTACACCTTC. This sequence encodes CASSWRTGRLDGYTF.

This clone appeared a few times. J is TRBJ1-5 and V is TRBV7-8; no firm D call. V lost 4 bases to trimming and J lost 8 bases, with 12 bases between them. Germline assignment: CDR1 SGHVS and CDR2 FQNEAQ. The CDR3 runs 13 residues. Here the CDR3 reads CASSSERLEPQHF. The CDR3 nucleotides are TGTGCCAGCAGCTCCGAAAGACTCGAGCCCCAGCATTTT.

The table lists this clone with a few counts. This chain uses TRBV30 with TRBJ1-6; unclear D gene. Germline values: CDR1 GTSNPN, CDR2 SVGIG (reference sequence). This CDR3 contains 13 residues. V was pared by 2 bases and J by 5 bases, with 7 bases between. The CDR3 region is CAWSTGHNSPLHF. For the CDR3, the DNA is TGTGCCTGGAGTACTGGCCATAATTCACCCCTCCACTTT.

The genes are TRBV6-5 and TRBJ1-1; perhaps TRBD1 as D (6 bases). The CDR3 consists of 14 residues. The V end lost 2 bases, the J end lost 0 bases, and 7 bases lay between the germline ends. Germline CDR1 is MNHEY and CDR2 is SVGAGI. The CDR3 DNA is TGTGCCAGCAGTTACCAGGGGATGAACACTGAAGCTTTCTTT. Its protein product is CASSYQGMNTEAFF.

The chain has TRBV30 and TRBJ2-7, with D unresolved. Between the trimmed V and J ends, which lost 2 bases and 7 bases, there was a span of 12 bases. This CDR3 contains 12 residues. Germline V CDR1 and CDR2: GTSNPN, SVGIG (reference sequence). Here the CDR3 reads CAWSLVLNEQYF. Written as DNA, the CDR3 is TGTGCCTGGAGTCTTGTACTTAATGAGCAGTACTTC.

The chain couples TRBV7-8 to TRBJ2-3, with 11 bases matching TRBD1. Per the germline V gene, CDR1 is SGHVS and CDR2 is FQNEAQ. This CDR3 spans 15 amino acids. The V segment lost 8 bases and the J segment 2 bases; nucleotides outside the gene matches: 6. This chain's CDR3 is CASHRTGGNTDTQYF. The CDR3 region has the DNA TGTGCCAGCCATAGGACAGGGGGCAACACAGATACGCAGTATTTT.

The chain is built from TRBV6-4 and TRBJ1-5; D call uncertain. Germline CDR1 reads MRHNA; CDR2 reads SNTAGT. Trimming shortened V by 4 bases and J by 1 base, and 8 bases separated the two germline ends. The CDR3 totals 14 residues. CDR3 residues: CASSGPRSNQPQHF. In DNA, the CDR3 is TGTGCCAGCAGTGGACCTCGGAGCAATCAGCCCCAGCATTTT.

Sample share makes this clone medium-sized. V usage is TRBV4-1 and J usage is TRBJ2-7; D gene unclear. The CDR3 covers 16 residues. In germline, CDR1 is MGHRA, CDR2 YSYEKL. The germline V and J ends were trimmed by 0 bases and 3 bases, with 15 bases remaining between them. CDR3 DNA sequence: TGCGCCAGCAGCCAAGATCGGACCCAGCCTTTCTACGAGCAGTACTTC. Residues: CASSQDRTQPFYEQYF.

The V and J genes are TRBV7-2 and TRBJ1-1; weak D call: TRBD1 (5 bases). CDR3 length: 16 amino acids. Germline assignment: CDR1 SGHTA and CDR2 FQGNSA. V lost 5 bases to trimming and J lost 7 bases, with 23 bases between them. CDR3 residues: CASSHRERDGNLEAFF. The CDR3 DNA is TGTGCCAGCAGCCATCGAGAGAGGGACGGAAATCTTGAAGCTTTCTTT.

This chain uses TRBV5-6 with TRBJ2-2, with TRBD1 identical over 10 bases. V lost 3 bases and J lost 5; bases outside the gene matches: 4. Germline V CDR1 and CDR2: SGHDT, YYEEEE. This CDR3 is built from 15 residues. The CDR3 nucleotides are TGTGCCAGCAGCTGGGACAGGGGTCGGACCGGGGAGCTGTTTTTT. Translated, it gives CASSWDRGRTGELFF.

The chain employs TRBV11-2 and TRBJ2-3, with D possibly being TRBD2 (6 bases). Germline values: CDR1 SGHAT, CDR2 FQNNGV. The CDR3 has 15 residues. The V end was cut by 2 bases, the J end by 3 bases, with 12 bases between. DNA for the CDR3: TGTGCCAGCAGCTTAAGGCCAGGGAGGACAGATACGCAGTATTTT. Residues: CASSLRPGRTDTQYF.

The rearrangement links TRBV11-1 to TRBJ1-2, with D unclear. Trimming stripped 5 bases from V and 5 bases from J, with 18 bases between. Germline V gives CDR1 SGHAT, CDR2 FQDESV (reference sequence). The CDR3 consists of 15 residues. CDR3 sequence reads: CASSQRTGAEYGYTF. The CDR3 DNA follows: TGTGCCAGCAGCCAACGGACCGGAGCAGAGTATGGCTACACCTTC.

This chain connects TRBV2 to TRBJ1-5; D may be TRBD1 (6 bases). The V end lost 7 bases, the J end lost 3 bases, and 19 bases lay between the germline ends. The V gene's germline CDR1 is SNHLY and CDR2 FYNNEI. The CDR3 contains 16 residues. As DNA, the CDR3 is TGTGCCAGCACCATGGGGGACACGGTCCCCAATCAGCCCCAGCATTTT. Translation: CASTMGDTVPNQPQHF.

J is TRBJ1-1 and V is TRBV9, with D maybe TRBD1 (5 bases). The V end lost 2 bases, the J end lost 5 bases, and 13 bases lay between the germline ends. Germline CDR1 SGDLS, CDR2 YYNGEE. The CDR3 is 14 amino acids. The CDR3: CASSVRAERTEAFF. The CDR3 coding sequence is TGTGCCAGCAGCGTCAGGGCCGAGAGGACTGAAGCTTTCTTT.

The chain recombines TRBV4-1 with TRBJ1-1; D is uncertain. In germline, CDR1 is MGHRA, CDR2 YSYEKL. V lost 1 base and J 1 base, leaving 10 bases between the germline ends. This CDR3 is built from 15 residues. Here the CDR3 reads CASSQVGWGNTEAFF. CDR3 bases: TGCGCCAGCAGCCAAGTGGGGTGGGGGAACACTGAAGCTTTCTTT.

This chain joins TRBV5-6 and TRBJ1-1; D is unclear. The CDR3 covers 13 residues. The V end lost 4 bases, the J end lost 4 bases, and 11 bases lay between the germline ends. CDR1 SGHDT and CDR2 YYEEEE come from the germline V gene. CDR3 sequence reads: CASSPPLGTEAFF. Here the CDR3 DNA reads TGTGCCAGCAGCCCGCCACTGGGCACTGAAGCTTTCTTT.